This is a list of T cell receptor beta chains from one sample in a study of blood T cells in healthy people across ages. TCRdb called the 5' RACE reads again in MiXCR, with one record for every CDR3 protein. The profile shows fewer than 650,000 distinct CDR3 sequences, about 29% of them singletons. This sample was also put to use in a study of T cells of mothers and their children.

The material sequenced was blood. Receptors were obtained from a boy younger than 10 in good health. Both conserved end residues are part of each CDR3. The D gene is left open where the match is weak. Clone size is shown for a subset of rows, as once, few, many or a class of expanded clone.

TRBD2	TRBV24-1	-	TRBJ2-1	TGTGCCACCAGTGCCCGGACTAGCGGGGAGAACAATGAGCAGTTCTTC	CATSARTSGENNEQFF
TRBD1	TRBV7-2	few	TRBJ1-6	TGTGCCAGCAGCTTACTGACAGGGCTGTATGCTTCACCCCTCCACTTT	CASSLLTGLYASPLHF
-	TRBV4-2	-	TRBJ2-7	TGTGCCAGCAGCCAAGACACTTCCTACGAGCAGTACTTC	CASSQDTSYEQYF
-	TRBV10-3	few	TRBJ2-2	TGTGCCATCAGTGCCGGCGCCAGCACCGGGGAGCTGTTTTTT	CAISAGASTGELFF
-	TRBV7-2	-	TRBJ2-4	TGTGCCAGCAGCTCCGGGCCCCCTAACATTCAGTACTTC	CASSSGPPNIQYF
-	TRBV12-3/TRBV12-4	-	TRBJ1-4	TGTGCCAGCAGTGGGACGCCCGCAACTAATGAAAAACTGTTTTTT	CASSGTPATNEKLFF
-	TRBV12-3/TRBV12-4	-	TRBJ1-2	TGTGCCAGCAGAAGACAGCGTAACTATGGCTACACCTTC	CASRRQRNYGYTF
-	TRBV2	few	TRBJ2-1	TGTGCCAGCAGAATGGACAGTCCCTACAATGAGCAGTTCTTC	CASRMDSPYNEQFF
TRBD1	TRBV4-1	-	TRBJ1-4	TGCGCCAGCAGCCATGATCCGGGACAGGGGAATGGAAAACTGTTTTTT	CASSHDPGQGNGKLFF
-	TRBV10-3	-	TRBJ1-1	TGTGCCATCAGTGTCCAGGGTGACACTGAAGCTTTCTTT	CAISVQGDTEAFF
-	TRBV7-8	-	TRBJ1-4	TGTGCCAGCAGCTTGAGGGGTCTGTTTAATGAAAAACTGTTTTTT	CASSLRGLFNEKLFF
TRBD1	TRBV15	few	TRBJ2-7	TGTGCCACCAGCAGAGACAGGGGGTCCGAGCAGTACTTC	CATSRDRGSEQYF
-	TRBV29-1	-	TRBJ2-1	TGCAGCGCTGAGGGCTATCTATCCTACAATGAGCAGTTCTTC	CSAEGYLSYNEQFF
-	TRBV7-9	few	TRBJ2-7	TGTGCCAGCAGCTTACGGGGTGGAAGAATAGATGAGGAGCAGTACTTC	CASSLRGGRIDEEQYF
TRBD2	TRBV7-2	few	TRBJ2-5	TGTGCCAGCACGCTAGCGGGAGGCAAAGAGACCCAGTACTTC	CASTLAGGKETQYF
TRBD1	TRBV20-1	few	TRBJ2-4	TGCAGTGCTAGTCTATACCCGGATGAGACAGGGTTCTCACTAGCCAAAAACATTCAGTACTTC	CSASLYPDETGFSLAKNIQYF
TRBD2	TRBV2	few	TRBJ2-3	TGTGCCAGCCTCCCCTGGGGACTAGCGGGGACAGATACGCAGTATTTT	CASLPWGLAGTDTQYF
-	TRBV9	-	TRBJ1-4	TGTGCCAGCAGCCAACCAAGGGGAAAACTGTTTTTT	CASSQPRGKLFF
TRBD2	TRBV5-5	few	TRBJ2-1	TGTGCCAGCAGCTTCCGGCGGGAGTACAATGAGCAGTTCTTC	CASSFRREYNEQFF
-	TRBV6-2/TRBV6-3	few	TRBJ2-6	TGTGCCAGCAGTAACGGACGGGCCTCTGGGGCCAACGTCCTGACTTTC	CASSNGRASGANVLTF
-	TRBV12-3/TRBV12-4	-	TRBJ2-1	TGTGCCGGCTCCGGGGGCAATGAGCAGTTCTTC	CAGSGGNEQFF
-	TRBV11-2	-	TRBJ1-1	TGTGCCAGCAGCCAACACGGGGACACTGAAGCTTTCTTT	CASSQHGDTEAFF
-	TRBV4-1	few	TRBJ1-3	TGCGCCAGCAGCCAATCTCGGGACATGGGAAACACCATATATTTT	CASSQSRDMGNTIYF
TRBD1	TRBV5-1	-	TRBJ2-1	TGCGCCAGCAGCTTAATGGGACAGAGCTCCTACAATGAGCAGTTCTTC	CASSLMGQSSYNEQFF
-	TRBV7-9	many	TRBJ1-2	TGTGCCAGCAGCTTTGACCATGGCTACACCTTC	CASSFDHGYTF
-	TRBV6-1	few	TRBJ2-7	TGTGCCGGGTCGTACAGTAACTTCTACGAGCAGTACTTC	CAGSYSNFYEQYF
-	TRBV5-5	few	TRBJ2-7	TGTGCCAGCAGCTTGTGGGATTACGAGCAGTACTTC	CASSLWDYEQYF
-	TRBV30	few	TRBJ2-5	TGTGCCTGGAGTCCATCGGGCCCGGGGACCCAGTACTTC	CAWSPSGPGTQYF
-	TRBV7-8	-	TRBJ2-1	TGTGCCAGCAGCTTAGTCCCCAGGGGGGGCAATGAGCAGTTCTTC	CASSLVPRGGNEQFF